The T cell receptor beta chain under discussion was sequenced for a study of T cell changes during pregnancy in multiple sclerosis. The length of the CDR3 is 16 residues. Germline V gene data show CDR1 as SGHTA and CDR2 as FQGNSA. With 5 bases clipped from V and 10 bases from J, the junction kept 14 bases outside the gene matches. Profiling relied on immunoSEQ multiplex PCR, and the TCRdb table lists in-frame clones only, not all of them. The table lists some 64,000 clones, 90% of them singletons. Here the sequenced sample was peripheral blood, taken in the first trimester of pregnancy. This chain links TRBV7-2 with TRBJ2-3; 11 positions match TRBD2. The TCR sequence derives from a female donor in good health, enrolled as a control in a pregnancy study. This chain's CDR3 is CASSRWGLAAPVAQYF. The CDR3 nucleotides read TGTGCCAGCAGCCGTTGGGGACTAGCGGCCCCAGTAGCGCAGTATTTT.